Following are 15 T cell receptor beta chains from one sample sequenced in a study of blood T cells in healthy people across ages. It was with a sample-barcoded 5' primer and a J-beta primer mix that a second PCR of about 6 to 11 cycles was run. MiXCR was run by TCRdb on the 5' RACE reads, yielding one entry per CDR3 protein. The sample lists about 1.8 million distinct CDR3 sequences, less than 50% occurring once. Material for sequencing was blood. The receptors were sampled from a woman in her 40s in good health.

The rearrangement links TRBV7-8 to TRBJ2-7; D unclear. Trimming took 0 bases from V and 2 from J, leaving 11 bases between them. Germline assignment: CDR1 SGHVS and CDR2 FQNEAQ. The CDR3 covers 15 residues. The CDR3 is CASSLALGSAYEQYF. CDR3 DNA sequence: TGTGCCAGCAGCTTAGCGCTCGGCAGCGCCTACGAGCAGTACTTC.

The chain links TRBV7-9 to TRBJ2-3; D is unresolved. V gave up 1 base and J gave up 6 bases, with 14 bases separating them. The CDR3 is 15 residues long. The germline CDR1 and CDR2 sequences are SEHNR and FQNEAQ (reference sequence). Here the CDR3 reads CASSLDGPPVDTQYF. For the CDR3, the DNA is TGTGCCAGCAGCTTAGACGGTCCCCCCGTGGATACGCAGTATTTT.

This clonotype was observed a handful of times. CDR3 coding DNA: TGTGCCAGCAGCCAAGCGCCGGCGGAGACCCAGTACTTC. Encoded protein: CASSQAPAETQYF. The V and J genes are TRBV4-2 and TRBJ2-5; D is ambiguous. There are 13 residues in the CDR3. Germline V lookup: CDR1 LGHNA, CDR2 YNFKEQ. Trimming pared 1 base from V and 5 bases from J, leaving 8 bases between.

The chain has TRBV6-2 or TRBV6-3 and TRBJ1-2; D unclear. V dropped 6 bases and J dropped 2 bases, with 13 bases sitting between them. Germline CDR1 reads MNHEY; CDR2 reads SVGEGT. The length of the CDR3 is 14 residues. The chain's CDR3 is CASRFGQVNYGYTF. The DNA for the CDR3 is TGTGCCAGCAGATTCGGGCAGGTCAACTATGGCTACACCTTC.

This clonotype has only a few counts. J is TRBJ1-1 and V is TRBV7-9, with D unresolved. Trimming cost V 1 base and J 6 bases, with 9 bases left between them. Germline loops: CDR1 SEHNR, CDR2 FQNEAQ (reference sequence). CDR3 length: 13 amino acids. The CDR3 DNA follows: TGTGCCAGCAGCTTAGGACCTCAGCCTGAAGCTTTCTTT. This gives the protein CASSLGPQPEAFF.

V and J are TRBV5-5 and TRBJ2-7, with no clear D. The V gene lost 4 bases and the J gene lost 1 base, with 12 bases spanning the gap. Germline V gene data show CDR1 as SGHKS and CDR2 as YYEKEE (reference sequence). The CDR3 runs 14 residues. The CDR3 nucleotides are TGTGCCAGCAGCCCCGAGTGGGTTTCCTACGAGCAGTACTTC. Its protein product is CASSPEWVSYEQYF.

This rearrangement joins TRBV28 to TRBJ2-7, with D possibly matching TRBD2 (5 bases). Deletions cut 2 bases from V and 8 bases from J, with 16 bases between. This CDR3 is built from 14 residues. Germline-derived CDR1 and CDR2 are MDHEN and SYDVKM. The CDR3 nucleotides are TGTGCCAGCAGTTTAGGGCCGGACTTGGCTAAGCAGTACTTC. This translates into CASSLGPDLAKQYF.

The chain is built from TRBV5-4 and TRBJ2-1, with D tentatively TRBD1 (5 bases). With 6 bases removed from V and 4 bases from J, the gap between germline ends came to 11 bases. The CDR3 is 13 residues long. Germline CDR1 is SGHNT and CDR2 is YYREEE (reference sequence). The CDR3 nucleotides are TGTGCCAGCAATACCGACAGTTACAATGAGCAGTTCTTC. Encoded protein: CASNTDSYNEQFF.

This chain connects TRBV28 to TRBJ2-5, with 7 bases lining up with TRBD2. The V and J ends lost 2 bases and 2 bases, in that order; junction bases with no gene match: 5. Germline-derived CDR1 and CDR2 are MDHEN and SYDVKM. The CDR3 covers 15 residues. The CDR3 DNA reads as TGTGCCAGCAGTTTACCCGGGGGGTCACAAGAGACCCAGTACTTC. Amino acid sequence: CASSLPGGSQETQYF.

V and J are TRBV6-5 and TRBJ2-1, with 7 positions matching TRBD2. Germline V gives CDR1 MNHEY, CDR2 SVGAGI. The CDR3 is 22 amino acids. V lost 2 bases and J lost 7; bases outside the gene matches: 29. CDR3 loop: CASSYRLGGGGAWTSLRNEQFF. CDR3 coding DNA: TGTGCCAGCAGTTACCGGTTGGGTGGCGGAGGCGCATGGACTAGTCTCCGAAATGAGCAGTTCTTC.

The chain carries TRBV2 and TRBJ2-2; D uncertain. Germline loops: CDR1 SNHLY, CDR2 FYNNEI. CDR3 length: 15 amino acids. Trimming stripped 4 bases from V and 5 bases from J, with 14 bases between. The CDR3 region is CASSAKPLGTGELFF. The CDR3 nucleotides read TGTGCCAGCAGTGCCAAACCTTTAGGGACCGGGGAGCTGTTTTTT.

The chain joins TRBV7-9 to TRBJ2-3; D remains unclear. The CDR3 totals 12 residues. Germline assignment: CDR1 SEHNR and CDR2 FQNEAQ (reference sequence). V lost 7 bases and J 2 bases, leaving 7 bases between the germline ends. The CDR3 coding sequence is TGTGCCAGCACTTTTTCCACAGATACGCAGTATTTT. It is translated as CASTFSTDTQYF. Complete variable domain (other parts from reference TRBV7-9 and TRBJ2-3): DTGVSQNPRHKITKRGQNVTFRCDPISEHNRLYWYRQTLGQGPEFLTYFQNEAQLEKSRLLSDRFSAERPKGSFSTLEIQRTEQGDSAMYLCASTFSTDTQYFGPGTRLTVL.

This clonotype was observed a handful of times. The rearrangement uses TRBV6-6 and TRBJ2-5, with 8 bases lining up with TRBD1. Germline loops: CDR1 MNHNY, CDR2 SVGAGI (reference sequence). V trimming: 4 bases; J trimming: 5 bases; junction bases outside the gene matches: 15. The CDR3 is 17 amino acids. CDR3 region: CASSSLTRTGTGETQYF. The CDR3 DNA is TGTGCCAGCAGTTCATTAACCCGGACAGGGACGGGGGAGACCCAGTACTTC.

CDR3 sequence reads: CSAPTSGGLGGTQYF. The CDR3 DNA sequence: TGCAGTGCTCCGACTAGCGGGGGGCTTGGCGGGACCCAGTACTTC. V is TRBV20-1 and J is TRBJ2-7; 13 nucleotides agree with TRBD2. The end of the DNA aligns better with TRBJ2-5, so the J call may be wrong. Germline CDR1 DFQATT, CDR2 SNEGSKA (reference sequence). The CDR3 is 15 amino acids.

The table lists this clonotype with a few counts. The V gene is TRBV9, the J gene TRBJ2-1; D possibly uses TRBD1 or TRBD2 (5 bases each). The CDR3 sequence is 14 residues long. The germline V gene has CDR1 SGDLS and CDR2 YYNGEE. Trimming pared 3 bases from V and 5 bases from J, leaving 12 bases between. The CDR3 DNA is TGTGCCAGCAGCGGTGGGGACCTCGACAATGAGCAGTTCTTC. Translating it yields CASSGGDLDNEQFF.